This paragraph covers one T cell receptor beta chain sequence. Antigen: not known. This record belongs to a study of cytomegalovirus exposure and HLA in healthy donors. General study points: High sensitivity and specificity were reportedly achieved when the classifier diagnosed cytomegalovirus status. The authors enumerated around 150 TCR beta chains as linked to cytomegalovirus. Accurate prediction of most subjects' HLA-A and HLA-B alleles from TCR beta sequences was reported.

Germline V lookup: CDR1 SGHRS, CDR2 YFSETQ. This CDR3 comprises 15 residues. V gave up 4 bases and J gave up 5 bases; unmatched junction bases: 11. Primers for the PCR totalled 60 Vbeta and 13 Jbeta. The method was immunoSEQ multiplex PCR; TCRdb's version includes in-frame clones alone and lacks a portion of them. Of 130,000 to 150,000 clones in the sample, over 70% were seen once. Input material: PBMCs. The sequence was obtained from a middle-aged woman in good health and CMV-seropositive. The V gene is TRBV5-1, the J gene TRBJ1-2; the match to TRBD1 covers 7 bases. This CDR3 reads CASSPETGTAYGYTF. As DNA, the CDR3 is TGCGCCAGCAGCCCCGAAACCGGGACAGCATATGGCTACACCTTC.